This TCR beta chain was profiled in a study of cytomegalovirus exposure and HLA in healthy donors. Findings and limits, study-wide: Most CMV-associated TCR beta chains appeared HLA-restricted in a later analysis. Earlier analysis looked at TCR beta V segments, and most were productive about 87% or about 30% of the time.

The CDR3 has 15 residues. V trimming: 4 bases; J trimming: 2 bases; junction bases outside the gene matches: 7. CDR1 and CDR2 (germline): SGHAT, FQDESV (reference sequence). Researchers ran the PCR with 60 Vbeta and 13 Jbeta primers. Clones were sequenced by immunoSEQ multiplex PCR, and TCRdb holds only the in-frame ones, with some missing. The table records 85,000 to 120,000 clones, roughly four fifths of them present only once. A remark on this clone: The target antigen is unknown.

The sample comprised PBMCs. The origin of this receptor is a woman in her 50s in good health and CMV-seropositive. This chain links TRBV11-1 with TRBJ2-5; 7 bases match TRBD1. The CDR3 bases are TGTGCCAGCAGCTGGAGCCCGGGACAGCAAGAGACCCAGTACTTC. Translation: CASSWSPGQQETQYF.